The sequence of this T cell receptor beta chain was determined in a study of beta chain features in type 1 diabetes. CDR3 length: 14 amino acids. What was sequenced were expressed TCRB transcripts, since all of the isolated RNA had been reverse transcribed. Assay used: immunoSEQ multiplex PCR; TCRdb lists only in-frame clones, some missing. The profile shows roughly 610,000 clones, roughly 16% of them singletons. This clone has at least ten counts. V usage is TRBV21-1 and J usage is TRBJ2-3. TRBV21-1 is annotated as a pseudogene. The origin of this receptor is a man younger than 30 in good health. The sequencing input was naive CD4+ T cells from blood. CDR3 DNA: TGTGCCAGGAAGCTTGGGGTCAGCACAGATACGCAGTATTTT. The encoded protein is CARKLGVSTDTQYF.